These T cell receptor beta chains were read from a single sample in a study of T cells after yellow fever vaccination. Via MiXCR, TCRdb re-called the 5' RACE reads, giving one row per CDR3 protein. The sample carries a few hundred thousand distinct CDR3 sequences, approximately 4% recorded once. Sequences were derived from PBMCs, sampled 5 days after the yellow fever booster vaccination. The receptors originated from a man younger than 35 who received the YFV17D yellow fever vaccine. Both conserved end residues are part of each CDR3. The D gene is left open where the match is weak. The listing skips clone size in some rows; elsewhere it reads once, few, many or a size class.

clone_size: NA; d_call: NA; j_call: TRBJ2-3; v_call: TRBV20-1; cdr3_aa: CSASPPDYPTDTQYF; cdr3_nt: TGCAGTGCCAGCCCACCGGACTACCCCACAGATACGCAGTATTTT
clone_size: few; d_call: TRBD2; j_call: TRBJ2-7; v_call: TRBV20-1; cdr3_aa: CSATGRGVHEQYF; cdr3_nt: TGCAGTGCTACCGGACGGGGGGTGCACGAGCAGTACTTC
clone_size: few; d_call: NA; j_call: TRBJ1-3; v_call: TRBV6-2/TRBV6-3; cdr3_aa: CASADSGNTIYF; cdr3_nt: TGTGCCAGCGCAGACTCTGGAAACACCATATATTTT
clone_size: many; d_call: NA; j_call: TRBJ1-2; v_call: TRBV12-3/TRBV12-4; cdr3_aa: CASSDPDGSGYTF; cdr3_nt: TGTGCCAGCAGTGACCCGGACGGTTCGGGCTACACCTTC
clone_size: few; d_call: NA; j_call: TRBJ1-1; v_call: TRBV13; cdr3_aa: CASSGVSGLFTEAFF; cdr3_nt: TGTGCCAGCAGCGGAGTCTCGGGTCTTTTTACTGAAGCTTTCTTT
clone_size: NA; d_call: TRBD1; j_call: TRBJ1-5; v_call: TRBV5-1; cdr3_aa: CASSFGDRTENQPQHF; cdr3_nt: TGCGCCAGCAGCTTCGGGGACAGAACCGAGAATCAGCCCCAGCATTTT
clone_size: many; d_call: TRBD2; j_call: TRBJ2-1; v_call: TRBV5-1; cdr3_aa: CASSLELAGVNEQFF; cdr3_nt: TGCGCCAGCAGCTTGGAATTAGCGGGGGTAAATGAGCAGTTCTTC
clone_size: many; d_call: NA; j_call: TRBJ2-4; v_call: TRBV20-1; cdr3_aa: CSATIETKNIQYF; cdr3_nt: TGCAGTGCCACGATAGAGACCAAAAACATTCAGTACTTC
clone_size: few; d_call: NA; j_call: TRBJ1-5; v_call: TRBV29-1; cdr3_aa: CSVRTGLDQPQHF; cdr3_nt: TGCAGCGTTCGGACCGGACTCGATCAGCCCCAGCATTTT
clone_size: few; d_call: TRBD1; j_call: TRBJ1-2; v_call: TRBV20-1; cdr3_aa: CSARDLDRGRYGYTF; cdr3_nt: TGCAGTGCTAGAGATCTGGACAGGGGAAGGTATGGCTACACCTTC
clone_size: NA; d_call: NA; j_call: TRBJ1-4; v_call: TRBV4-2; cdr3_aa: CASSQDKTAEKLFF; cdr3_nt: TGTGCCAGCAGCCAAGATAAAACAGCTGAAAAACTGTTTTTT
clone_size: many; d_call: NA; j_call: TRBJ2-1; v_call: TRBV5-1; cdr3_aa: CASSFQGIYNEQFF; cdr3_nt: TGCGCCAGCAGCTTTCAGGGGATCTACAATGAGCAGTTCTTC
clone_size: many; d_call: NA; j_call: TRBJ1-4; v_call: TRBV29-1; cdr3_aa: CSGWFPSWGEKLFF; cdr3_nt: TGCAGCGGGTGGTTCCCATCCTGGGGAGAAAAACTGTTTTTT
clone_size: NA; d_call: NA; j_call: TRBJ1-5; v_call: TRBV2; cdr3_aa: CASQGDIDNQPQHF; cdr3_nt: TGTGCCAGTCAGGGCGACATAGACAATCAGCCCCAGCATTTT
clone_size: many; d_call: NA; j_call: TRBJ2-7; v_call: TRBV9; cdr3_aa: CASSVQGVPYEQYF; cdr3_nt: TGTGCCAGCAGCGTACAGGGTGTTCCCTACGAGCAGTACTTC
clone_size: many; d_call: NA; j_call: TRBJ1-5; v_call: TRBV19; cdr3_aa: CASSITPSPTQPQHF; cdr3_nt: TGTGCCAGTAGTATAACCCCGAGCCCTACTCAGCCCCAGCATTTT
clone_size: NA; d_call: TRBD1; j_call: TRBJ2-7; v_call: TRBV19; cdr3_aa: CASSIAAGTGNYEQYF; cdr3_nt: TGTGCCAGTAGTATAGCCGCCGGGACAGGGAACTACGAGCAGTACTTC
clone_size: NA; d_call: TRBD2; j_call: TRBJ2-3; v_call: TRBV9; cdr3_aa: CASSRQTSGGRADTQYF; cdr3_nt: TGTGCCAGCAGCAGACAGACTAGCGGGGGGCGGGCAGATACGCAGTATTTT
clone_size: many; d_call: NA; j_call: TRBJ2-7; v_call: TRBV5-1; cdr3_aa: CASSSSLESRGSYEQYF; cdr3_nt: TGCGCCAGCAGCAGCAGCTTGGAGAGTAGAGGCTCCTACGAGCAGTACTTC
clone_size: many; d_call: NA; j_call: TRBJ1-1; v_call: TRBV7-2; cdr3_aa: CASGGRVNTEAFF; cdr3_nt: TGTGCCAGTGGGGGGCGGGTGAACACTGAAGCTTTCTTT
clone_size: few; d_call: TRBD2; j_call: TRBJ2-5; v_call: TRBV20-1; cdr3_aa: CSATTSGVETQYF; cdr3_nt: TGCAGTGCGACCACTAGCGGGGTGGAGACCCAGTACTTC
clone_size: few; d_call: TRBD2; j_call: TRBJ2-1; v_call: TRBV5-4; cdr3_aa: CASRQAGGRYNEQFF; cdr3_nt: TGTGCCAGCAGACAAGCGGGGGGGCGGTACAATGAGCAGTTCTTC
clone_size: few; d_call: NA; j_call: TRBJ1-1; v_call: TRBV19; cdr3_aa: CASSFPDSHGAFF; cdr3_nt: TGTGCCAGTAGTTTCCCGGACAGCCATGGGGCTTTCTTT
clone_size: NA; d_call: NA; j_call: TRBJ2-5; v_call: TRBV7-2; cdr3_aa: CASSADSGGTQYF; cdr3_nt: TGTGCCAGCAGCGCCGACAGCGGCGGGACCCAGTACTTC
clone_size: NA; d_call: NA; j_call: TRBJ2-7; v_call: TRBV4-1; cdr3_aa: CASSQGLSLQFLEQYF; cdr3_nt: TGCGCCAGCAGCCAAGGGCTCTCTTTGCAGTTTCTCGAGCAGTACTTC
clone_size: many; d_call: NA; j_call: TRBJ2-7; v_call: TRBV10-3; cdr3_aa: CAISEEYWNEQYF; cdr3_nt: TGTGCCATCAGTGAGGAGTATTGGAACGAGCAGTACTTC
clone_size: few; d_call: NA; j_call: TRBJ2-2; v_call: TRBV19; cdr3_aa: CASSLPGGAGELFF; cdr3_nt: TGTGCCAGTAGTTTGCCCGGGGGCGCCGGGGAGCTGTTTTTT
clone_size: many; d_call: NA; j_call: TRBJ2-6; v_call: TRBV4-2; cdr3_aa: CASSQTVQAGSGANVLTF; cdr3_nt: TGTGCCAGCAGCCAGACTGTGCAGGCGGGATCTGGGGCCAACGTCCTGACTTTC
clone_size: few; d_call: TRBD1; j_call: TRBJ2-5; v_call: TRBV12-3/TRBV12-4; cdr3_aa: CASGLTGAGETQYF; cdr3_nt: TGTGCCAGCGGACTGACAGGGGCAGGGGAGACCCAGTACTTC
clone_size: many; d_call: NA; j_call: TRBJ2-4; v_call: TRBV18; cdr3_aa: CASSLWGDRENIQYF; cdr3_nt: TGTGCCAGCTCACTATGGGGGGACAGAGAAAACATTCAGTACTTC
clone_size: few; d_call: TRBD2; j_call: TRBJ2-7; v_call: TRBV7-2; cdr3_aa: CASSLFLAGGLSYEQYF; cdr3_nt: TGTGCCAGCAGCTTATTTCTAGCGGGGGGCCTTTCCTACGAGCAGTACTTC
clone_size: NA; d_call: TRBD2; j_call: TRBJ2-1; v_call: TRBV10-3; cdr3_aa: CAISELAGVLNNEQFF; cdr3_nt: TGTGCCATCAGTGAGTTAGCGGGGGTTCTAAACAATGAGCAGTTCTTC
clone_size: few; d_call: NA; j_call: TRBJ2-7; v_call: TRBV3-1; cdr3_aa: CASSYDIYEQYF; cdr3_nt: TGTGCCAGCAGCTACGACATCTACGAGCAGTACTTC
clone_size: few; d_call: NA; j_call: TRBJ1-1; v_call: TRBV3-1; cdr3_aa: CASRSASGFLNTEAFF; cdr3_nt: TGTGCCAGCCGCAGCGCATCGGGGTTCCTGAACACTGAAGCTTTCTTT
clone_size: NA; d_call: NA; j_call: TRBJ1-1; v_call: TRBV5-1; cdr3_aa: CASSLGDTGSTEAFF; cdr3_nt: TGCGCCAGCAGCTTGGGGGACACAGGGAGCACTGAAGCTTTCTTT
clone_size: few; d_call: NA; j_call: TRBJ1-1; v_call: TRBV7-9; cdr3_aa: CASSFGIEAFF; cdr3_nt: TGTGCCAGCAGCTTCGGGATTGAAGCTTTCTTT
clone_size: many; d_call: TRBD2; j_call: TRBJ2-5; v_call: TRBV4-3; cdr3_aa: CASSPRDSGGYF; cdr3_nt: TGCGCCAGCAGCCCCCGGGACTCGGGGGGGTACTTC
clone_size: NA; d_call: TRBD2; j_call: TRBJ2-3; v_call: TRBV28; cdr3_aa: CASSGLAVSTDTQYF; cdr3_nt: TGTGCCAGCAGTGGACTAGCGGTTAGCACAGATACGCAGTATTTT
clone_size: few; d_call: NA; j_call: TRBJ2-5; v_call: TRBV5-1; cdr3_aa: CASSKPGTNQETQYF; cdr3_nt: TGCGCCAGCAGCAAACCCGGGACAAACCAAGAGACCCAGTACTTC
clone_size: many; d_call: NA; j_call: TRBJ2-7; v_call: TRBV6-5; cdr3_aa: CASSRGTPDSYEQYF; cdr3_nt: TGTGCCAGCAGCCGAGGGACACCGGACTCCTACGAGCAGTACTTC
clone_size: few; d_call: NA; j_call: TRBJ2-3; v_call: TRBV7-2; cdr3_aa: CASSSGPKADTQYF; cdr3_nt: TGTGCCAGCAGCTCGGGCCCCAAGGCAGATACGCAGTATTTT
clone_size: many; d_call: TRBD1; j_call: TRBJ1-1; v_call: TRBV29-1; cdr3_aa: CSVETGGRTEAFF; cdr3_nt: TGCAGCGTCGAAACAGGGGGGCGAACTGAAGCTTTCTTT
clone_size: many; d_call: NA; j_call: TRBJ1-6; v_call: TRBV5-1; cdr3_aa: CASSLGVGVQSPLHF; cdr3_nt: TGCGCCAGCAGCTTGGGGGTCGGGGTCCAGTCACCCCTCCACTTT
clone_size: NA; d_call: NA; j_call: TRBJ2-4; v_call: TRBV3-1; cdr3_aa: CASSHGTVAKNIQYF; cdr3_nt: TGTGCCAGCAGCCACGGGACGGTAGCCAAAAACATTCAGTACTTC
clone_size: NA; d_call: NA; j_call: TRBJ2-1; v_call: TRBV5-4; cdr3_aa: CASSLDTGGAGNEQFF; cdr3_nt: TGTGCCAGCAGCTTGGATACGGGGGGCGCGGGCAATGAGCAGTTCTTC
clone_size: NA; d_call: NA; j_call: TRBJ1-4; v_call: TRBV25-1; cdr3_aa: CASRPGAGDEKLFF; cdr3_nt: TGTGCCAGCAGACCAGGGGCGGGGGATGAAAAACTGTTTTTT
clone_size: many; d_call: NA; j_call: TRBJ2-3; v_call: TRBV7-2; cdr3_aa: CASSFFTDTQYF; cdr3_nt: TGTGCCAGCAGCTTCTTTACAGATACGCAGTATTTT
clone_size: NA; d_call: NA; j_call: TRBJ1-1; v_call: TRBV12-3/TRBV12-4; cdr3_aa: CASSPSPFEAFF; cdr3_nt: TGTGCCAGCAGCCCTAGTCCCTTTGAAGCTTTCTTT
clone_size: many; d_call: TRBD2; j_call: TRBJ2-1; v_call: TRBV4-2; cdr3_aa: CASSQVRGDSYNEQFF; cdr3_nt: TGTGCCAGCAGCCAAGTCCGGGGGGACTCCTACAATGAGCAGTTCTTC
clone_size: NA; d_call: NA; j_call: TRBJ1-1; v_call: TRBV5-5; cdr3_aa: CASSLAGGVGAFF; cdr3_nt: TGTGCCAGCAGCTTGGCAGGAGGGGTCGGAGCTTTCTTT
clone_size: few; d_call: NA; j_call: TRBJ2-3; v_call: TRBV20-1; cdr3_aa: CSAKARGTDTQYF; cdr3_nt: TGCAGTGCTAAAGCCCGAGGCACAGATACGCAGTATTTT